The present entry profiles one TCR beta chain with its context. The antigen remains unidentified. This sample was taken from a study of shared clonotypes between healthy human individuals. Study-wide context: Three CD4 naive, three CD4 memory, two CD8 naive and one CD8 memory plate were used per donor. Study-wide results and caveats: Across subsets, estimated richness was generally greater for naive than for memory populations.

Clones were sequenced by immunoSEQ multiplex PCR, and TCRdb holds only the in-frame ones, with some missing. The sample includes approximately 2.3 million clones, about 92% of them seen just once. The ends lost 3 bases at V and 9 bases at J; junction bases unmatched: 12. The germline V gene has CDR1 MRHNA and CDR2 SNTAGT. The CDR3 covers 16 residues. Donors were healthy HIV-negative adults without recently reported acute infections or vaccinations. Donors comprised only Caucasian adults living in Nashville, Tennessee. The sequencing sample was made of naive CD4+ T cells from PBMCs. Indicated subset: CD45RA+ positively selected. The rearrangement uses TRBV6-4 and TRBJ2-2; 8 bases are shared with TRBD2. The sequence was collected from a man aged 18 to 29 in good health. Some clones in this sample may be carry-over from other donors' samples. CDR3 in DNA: TGTGCCAGCAGTGAAAGACTAGCGAGCCAAACACGGGAGCTGTTTTTT. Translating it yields CASSERLASQTRELFF.